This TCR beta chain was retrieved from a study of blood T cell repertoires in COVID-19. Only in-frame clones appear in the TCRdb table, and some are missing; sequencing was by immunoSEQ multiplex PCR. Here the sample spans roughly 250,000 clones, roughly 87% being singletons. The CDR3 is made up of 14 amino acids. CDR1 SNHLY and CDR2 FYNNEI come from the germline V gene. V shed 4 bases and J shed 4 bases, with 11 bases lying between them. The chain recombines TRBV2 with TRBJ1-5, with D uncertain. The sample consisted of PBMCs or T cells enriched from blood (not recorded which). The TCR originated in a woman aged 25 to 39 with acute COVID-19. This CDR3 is CASSATSRNQPQHF. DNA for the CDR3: TGTGCCAGCAGTGCTACTTCGCGAAATCAGCCCCAGCATTTT.